This TCR beta chain is drawn from a study of T-cell memory formation after mild COVID-19. Overall study context: Largely donor-specific sequence clusters came from a couple of donors.

Trimming took 6 bases from V and 1 from J; bases not matched to a gene: 7. The CDR3 has 15 amino acids. Germline V gene data show CDR1 as SGHTA and CDR2 as FQGTGA. Study results and caveats: Within pre-infection memory, some responding clones were found, suggesting cross-reactive memory joined. Nothing showed for sure that second-wave clones peaking on day 37 were SARS-CoV-2 specific.

TCRdb ran MiXCR on the 5' RACE reads and lists one entry per CDR3 protein. This sample has approximately 390,000 distinct CDR3 sequences, with approximately 15% found just once. Regarding this clonotype: Its antigen remains unidentified.

The receptor was derived from a man between 18 and 29 years old who had mild COVID-19 (a few samples of this study predate the infection). Cell type and time point are not known. Sequences were obtained from PBMCs or a T cell subset sorted from them (not recorded which). The V gene is TRBV7-3, the J gene TRBJ1-2, with 8 bases lining up with TRBD1. The CDR3 DNA sequence: TGTGCCAGCAGTTCAACAGGGGGGAGTAACTATGGCTACACCTTC. Its translation: CASSSTGGSNYGYTF. Using reference TRBV7-3 and TRBJ1-2 for the parts outside the CDR3, the full variable domain is GAGVSQTPSNKVTEKGKYVELRCDPISGHTALYWYRQSLGQGPEFLIYFQGTGAADDSGLPNDRFFAVRPEGSVSTLKIQRTERGDSAVYLCASSSTGGSNYGYTFGSGTRLTVV.